These T cell receptor beta chains were read from a single sample in a study of T cell responses to AZD1222 COVID-19 vaccine. The assay was immunoSEQ multiplex PCR, and TCRdb's table has in-frame clones only and misses some. Of fewer than 150,000 clones in the sample, 87% are singletons; the top ten hold approximately 1.4%. Sequencing used peripheral blood, obtained on day 0 of AZD1222 vaccination. All receptors derive from an adult in good health. The CDR3 runs from the conserved cysteine through the conserved F or W. D genes are given only for firm matches. Clone size is stated in some rows and not others, as once, few, many or a class when expanded.

>NA|TRBJ2-5|NA|TRBV5-1
TGCGCCAGCAGCTTGGTGGGAAGGGGGACCCAGTACTTC
CASSLVGRGTQYF
>NA|TRBJ1-2|NA|TRBV12-3/TRBV12-4
TGTGCCAGCAGTTTAGGTACAGGGTACGGCTACACCTTC
CASSLGTGYGYTF
>NA|TRBJ2-1|NA|TRBV12-3/TRBV12-4
TGTGCCAGCAGTCTGCCGCCCCGGGGGCAGTTCTTC
CASSLPPRGQFF
>NA|TRBJ2-7|NA|TRBV3-1/TRBV3-2
TGTGCCAGCAGCCTCTTCAACAGGGATCTCTACGAGCAGTACTTC
CASSLFNRDLYEQYF
>TRBD1|TRBJ1-5|NA|TRBV18
TGTGCCAGCTCGACCGGGACAGGGGGCAATCAGCCCCAGCATTTT
CASSTGTGGNQPQHF
>NA|TRBJ1-6|once|TRBV4-1
TGCGCCAGCAGCCAAGCACAGGGTTTTGATGCTTCACCCCTCCACTTT
CASSQAQGFDASPLHF
>NA|TRBJ2-3|NA|TRBV18
TGTGCCAGCTCACCACTGATATCGGGAGATACGCAGTATTTT
CASSPLISGDTQYF
>TRBD1|TRBJ1-6|once|TRBV7-9
TGTGCCAGCAGACCCGGGACAGGGGGCATTTCCTATAATTCACCCCTCCACTTT
CASRPGTGGISYNSPLHF
>NA|TRBJ1-6|NA|TRBV7-8
TGTGCCAGCAGCTTAACTGGACAGACCGATAATTCACCCCTCCACTTT
CASSLTGQTDNSPLHF
>NA|TRBJ2-7|once|TRBV7-3
TGTGCCAGCAGCTCGAGGGGGGGCTACGAGCAGTACTTC
CASSSRGGYEQYF
>NA|TRBJ1-1|NA|TRBV18
TGTGCCAGCTCACCACGAATGGAATCGGTGATGAACACTGAAGCTTTCTTT
CASSPRMESVMNTEAFF
>TRBD1|TRBJ1-2|NA|TRBV25-1
TGTGCCAGCAGTGAAGGACAGGGGGCGGGCTATGGCTACACCTTC
CASSEGQGAGYGYTF
>NA|TRBJ1-2|NA|TRBV7-6
TGTGCCAGCTCCCCAGGTGATGGGAACTATGGCTACACCTTC
CASSPGDGNYGYTF
>TRBD1|TRBJ1-1|NA|TRBV28
TGTGCCAGCAGGCTAACAGGGGGCGTCGCTGAAGCTTTCTTT
CASRLTGGVAEAFF
>NA|TRBJ2-6|NA|TRBV3-1/TRBV3-2
TGTGCCAGCAGCCAGAACCAGGGTCTTGGGGCCAACGTCCTGACTTTC
CASSQNQGLGANVLTF
>NA|TRBJ2-3|NA|TRBV19
TGTGCCAGTCGACGGGAAACAGATACGCAGTATTTT
CASRRETDTQYF
>TRBD1|TRBJ1-1|NA|TRBV5-4
TGTGCCAGCAGCCTTGGACAGGGGGGACCTAGCACTGAAGCTTTCTTT
CASSLGQGGPSTEAFF
>NA|TRBJ1-1|NA|TRBV3-1/TRBV3-2
TGTGCCAGCAGCCCAGATTTGAATACTGAAGCTTTCTTT
CASSPDLNTEAFF
>NA|TRBJ1-3|NA|TRBV7-8
TGTGCCAGCAAAAACTCTGGAAACACCATATATTTT
CASKNSGNTIYF
>TRBD1|TRBJ2-1|NA|TRBV4-1
TGCGCCAGCAGCCGCAGGGGGAGCAATGAGCAGTTCTTC
CASSRRGSNEQFF
>NA|TRBJ2-5|once|TRBV25-1
TGTGCCAGCAGTTGGGGATCAGAGACCCAGTACTTC
CASSWGSETQYF
>NA|TRBJ1-1|NA|TRBV5-1
TGCGCCAGCAGCTGGCGGGGCAAGAACACTGAAGCTTTCTTT
CASSWRGKNTEAFF
>NA|TRBJ2-4|few|TRBV25-1
TGTGCCAGCATCGATGCGAACAGTCGGGAAAACATTCAGTACTTC
CASIDANSRENIQYF
>NA|TRBJ1-6|NA|TRBV5-1
TGCGCCAGCAGCTCGACTTTCGCGGGGGCGGTGGGGCAATCACCCCTCCACTTT
CASSSTFAGAVGQSPLHF
>NA|TRBJ1-5|NA|TRBV6-1
TGTGCCAGCAGTGAACCGTTCCTGGGGCCCCAGCATTTT
CASSEPFLGPQHF
>NA|TRBJ2-7|NA|TRBV5-1
TGCGCCAGCAGCCTCGTTTCAGGGAGTACCTACGAGCAGTACTTC
CASSLVSGSTYEQYF
>NA|TRBJ1-2|NA|TRBV28
TGTGCCAGCGGGCTGAACAATCCTCTGGGTGGCTACACCTTC
CASGLNNPLGGYTF
>NA|TRBJ2-7|once|TRBV11-2
TGTGCCAGCAGCTCGGGGCAGGGGCCCTACGAGCAGTACTTC
CASSSGQGPYEQYF
>NA|TRBJ2-2|NA|TRBV5-1
TGCGCCAGCAGCTTACAGGGCCCGGGGACCGGGGAGCTGTTTTTT
CASSLQGPGTGELFF
>NA|TRBJ2-5|NA|TRBV3-1/TRBV3-2
TGTGCCAGCAGCCAGAGGGCTGGCCTTGAGACCCAGTACTTC
CASSQRAGLETQYF
>NA|TRBJ1-1|NA|TRBV30
TGTGCCTGGAGTAAGGGAGGTGGCACTGAAGCTTTCTTT
CAWSKGGGTEAFF
>NA|TRBJ1-2|NA|TRBV24-1
TGTGCCACCAGTGACGAGGGTTATGGCTACACCTTC
CATSDEGYGYTF
>NA|TRBJ1-2|NA|TRBV12-3/TRBV12-4
TGTGCCAGCAGTTTAGAGGGACCCTATGGCTACACCTTC
CASSLEGPYGYTF
>NA|TRBJ2-2|once|TRBV10-3
TGTGCCATGCGGCGGACTGGCGGGGAGCTGTTTTTT
CAMRRTGGELFF
>TRBD1|TRBJ1-4|NA|TRBV9
TGTGCCAGCAGCGTAGCTACAGGGGCAACTAATGAAAAACTGTTTTTT
CASSVATGATNEKLFF
>NA|TRBJ1-2|NA|TRBV5-8
TGTGCCAGCAGTCTTGATGCGGGTTATGGCTACACCTTC
CASSLDAGYGYTF
>NA|TRBJ1-3|NA|TRBV3-1/TRBV3-2
TGTGCCAGCAGCCTCGGGACGGGTGGAAACACCATATATTTT
CASSLGTGGNTIYF
>NA|TRBJ2-7|NA|TRBV5-1
TGCGCCAGCAGCTTTCAGAGCTCCTACGAGCAGTACTTC
CASSFQSSYEQYF
>TRBD1|TRBJ2-1|NA|TRBV7-2
TGTGCCAGCAGCCCCCCAACGACAGGGGCCAATGAGCAGTTCTTC
CASSPPTTGANEQFF